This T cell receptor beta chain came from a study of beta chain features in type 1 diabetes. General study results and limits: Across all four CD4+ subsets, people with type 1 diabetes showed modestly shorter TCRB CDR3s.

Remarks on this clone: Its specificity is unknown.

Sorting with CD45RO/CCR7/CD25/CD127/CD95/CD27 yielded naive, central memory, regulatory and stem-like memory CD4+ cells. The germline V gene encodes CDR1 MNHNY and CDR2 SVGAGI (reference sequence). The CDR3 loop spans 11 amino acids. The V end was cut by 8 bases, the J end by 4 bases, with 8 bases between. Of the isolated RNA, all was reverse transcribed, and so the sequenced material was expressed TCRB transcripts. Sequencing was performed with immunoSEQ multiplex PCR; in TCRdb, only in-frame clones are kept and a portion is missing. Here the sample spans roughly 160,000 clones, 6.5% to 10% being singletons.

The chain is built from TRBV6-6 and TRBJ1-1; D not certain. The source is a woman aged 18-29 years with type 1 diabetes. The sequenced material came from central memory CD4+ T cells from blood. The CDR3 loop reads CASEQSTEAFF. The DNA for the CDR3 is TGTGCCAGCGAACAGAGCACTGAAGCTTTCTTT.